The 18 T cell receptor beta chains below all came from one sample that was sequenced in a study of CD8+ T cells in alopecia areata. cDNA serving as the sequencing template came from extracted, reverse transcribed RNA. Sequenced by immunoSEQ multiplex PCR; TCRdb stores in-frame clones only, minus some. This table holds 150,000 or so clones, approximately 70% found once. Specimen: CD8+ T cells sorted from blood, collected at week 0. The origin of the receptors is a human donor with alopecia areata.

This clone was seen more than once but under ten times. In DNA form, the CDR3 reads TGCAGCGTCGCCCTAGACAGGGAAAAGGGGTATGGCTACACCTTC. This translates into CSVALDREKGYGYTF. The rearrangement uses TRBV29-1 and TRBJ1-2, with TRBD1 identical over 7 bases. Germline V lookup: CDR1 SQVTM, CDR2 ANQGSEA. V shed 6 bases and J 5 bases; nucleotides not matched to a gene: 15. The CDR3 consists of 15 residues. Filled out from reference TRBV29-1 and TRBJ1-2, the complete variable domain reads SAVISQKPSRDICQRGTSLTIQCQVDSQVTMMFWYRQQPGQSLTLIATANQGSEATYESGFVIDKFPISRPNLTFSTLTVSNMSPEDSSIYLCSVALDREKGYGYTFGSGTRLTVV.

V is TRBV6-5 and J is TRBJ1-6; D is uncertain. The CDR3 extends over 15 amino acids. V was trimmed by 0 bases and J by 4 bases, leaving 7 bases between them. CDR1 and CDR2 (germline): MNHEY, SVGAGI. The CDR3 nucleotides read TGTGCCAGCAGTTACTCCGACGGTTATAATTCACCCCTCCACTTT. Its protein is CASSYSDGYNSPLHF.

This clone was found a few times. The CDR3 DNA reads as TGTGCCAGCAGTGAGCCAAGCGGCAACACCGGGGAGCTGTTTTTT. The encoded protein is CASSEPSGNTGELFF. The rearrangement uses TRBV2 and TRBJ2-2; tentative D call: TRBD2 (5 bases). The CDR3 runs 15 residues. In germline, CDR1 is SNHLY, CDR2 FYNNEI. Trimming removed 3 bases at V and 2 bases at J, with 10 bases between.

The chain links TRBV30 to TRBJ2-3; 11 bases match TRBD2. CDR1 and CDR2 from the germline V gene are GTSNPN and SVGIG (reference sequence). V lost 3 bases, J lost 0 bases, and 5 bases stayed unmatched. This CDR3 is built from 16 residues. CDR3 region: CAWSPGLAASTDTQYF. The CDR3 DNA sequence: TGTGCCTGGAGCCCGGGACTAGCGGCTAGCACAGATACGCAGTATTTT.

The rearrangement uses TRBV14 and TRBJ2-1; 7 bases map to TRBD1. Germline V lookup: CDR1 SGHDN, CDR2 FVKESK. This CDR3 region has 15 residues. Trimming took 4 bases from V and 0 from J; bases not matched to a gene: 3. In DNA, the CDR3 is TGTGCCAGCAGCCCCGGGACAGCCTCCTACAATGAGCAGTTCTTC. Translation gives CASSPGTASYNEQFF.

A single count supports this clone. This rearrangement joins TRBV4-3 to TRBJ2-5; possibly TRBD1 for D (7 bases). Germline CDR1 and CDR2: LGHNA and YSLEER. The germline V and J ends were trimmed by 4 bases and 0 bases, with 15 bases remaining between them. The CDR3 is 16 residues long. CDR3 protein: CASSPPGGSDQETQYF. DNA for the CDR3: TGCGCCAGCAGCCCCCCAGGGGGGAGCGACCAAGAGACCCAGTACTTC.

The CDR3 spells CASSLGHTGYEQYF. The DNA of the CDR3 is TGTGCCAGCAGCTTAGGGCATACAGGGTACGAGCAGTACTTC. The V gene is TRBV7-9, the J gene TRBJ2-7; TRBD1 might be the D (6 bases). V lost 1 base, J lost 4 bases, and 11 bases lay in between. This CDR3 contains 14 residues. CDR1 and CDR2 from the germline V gene are SEHNR and FQNEAQ (reference sequence). The whole variable domain, remainder taken from reference TRBV7-9 and TRBJ2-7, is DTGVSQNPRHKITKRGQNVTFRCDPISEHNRLYWYRQTLGQGPEFLTYFQNEAQLEKSRLLSDRFSAERPKGSFSTLEIQRTEQGDSAMYLCASSLGHTGYEQYFGPGTRLTVT.

The CDR3 nucleotides read TGTGCCTGGACTAGTTCATATGAGACCCAGTACTTC. Protein: CAWTSSYETQYF. V and J are TRBV30 and TRBJ2-5; D unresolved. This CDR3 is 12 amino acids long. From germline, CDR1 is GTSNPN and CDR2 SVGIG (reference sequence). The V and J ends lost 4 bases and 5 bases respectively, with 11 bases between them.

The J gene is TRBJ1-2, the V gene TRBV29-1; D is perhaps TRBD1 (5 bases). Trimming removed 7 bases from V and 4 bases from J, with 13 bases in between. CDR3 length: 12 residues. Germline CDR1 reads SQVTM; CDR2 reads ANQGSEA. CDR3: CSAKQEPYGYTF. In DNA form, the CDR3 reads TGCAGCGCGAAACAGGAACCCTATGGCTACACCTTC.

CDR3 sequence (DNA): TGTGCCTGGAGTCAAATTAATGAAAAACTGTTTTTT. It encodes CAWSQINEKLFF. The chain recombines TRBV30 with TRBJ1-4; D gene ambiguous. The length of the CDR3 is 12 residues. Deletions cut 2 bases from V and 4 bases from J, with 5 bases between. CDR1 GTSNPN and CDR2 SVGIG come from the germline V gene (reference sequence).

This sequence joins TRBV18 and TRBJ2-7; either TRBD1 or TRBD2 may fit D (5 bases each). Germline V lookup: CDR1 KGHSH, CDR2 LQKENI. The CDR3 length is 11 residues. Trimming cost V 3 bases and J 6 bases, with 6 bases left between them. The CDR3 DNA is TGTGCCAGCTCACCCGGGACCGAGCAGTACTTC. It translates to CASSPGTEQYF.

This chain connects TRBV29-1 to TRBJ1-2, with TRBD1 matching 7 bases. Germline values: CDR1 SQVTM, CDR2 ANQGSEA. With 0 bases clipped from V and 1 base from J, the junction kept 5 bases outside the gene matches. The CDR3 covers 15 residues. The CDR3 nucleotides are TGCAGCGTTGAAGATGTGCCAGGGGGTAACTATGGCTACACCTTC. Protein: CSVEDVPGGNYGYTF. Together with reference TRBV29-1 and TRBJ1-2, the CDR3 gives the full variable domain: SAVISQKPSRDICQRGTSLTIQCQVDSQVTMMFWYRQQPGQSLTLIATANQGSEATYESGFVIDKFPISRPNLTFSTLTVSNMSPEDSSIYLCSVEDVPGGNYGYTFGSGTRLTVV.

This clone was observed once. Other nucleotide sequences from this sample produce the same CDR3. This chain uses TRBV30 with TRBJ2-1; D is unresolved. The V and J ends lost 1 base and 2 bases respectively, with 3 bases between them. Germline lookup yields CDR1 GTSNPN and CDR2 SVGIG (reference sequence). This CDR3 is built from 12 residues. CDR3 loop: CAWSGTYNEQFF. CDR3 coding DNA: TGTGCCTGGAGTGGAACCTACAATGAGCAGTTCTTC.

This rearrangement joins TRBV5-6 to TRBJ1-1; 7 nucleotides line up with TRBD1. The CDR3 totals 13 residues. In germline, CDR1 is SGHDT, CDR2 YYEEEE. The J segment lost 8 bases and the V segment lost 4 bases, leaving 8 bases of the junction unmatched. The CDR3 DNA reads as TGTGCCAGCAGCCCCGGACAGGCGGGGGAAGCTTTCTTT. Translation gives CASSPGQAGEAFF.

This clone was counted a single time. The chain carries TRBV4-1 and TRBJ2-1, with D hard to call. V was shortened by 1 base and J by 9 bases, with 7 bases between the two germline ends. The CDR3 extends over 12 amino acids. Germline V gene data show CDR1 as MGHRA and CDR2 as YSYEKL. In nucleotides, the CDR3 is TGCGCCAGCAGCCAAGGTCAGATTGAGCAGTTCTTC. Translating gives CASSQGQIEQFF.

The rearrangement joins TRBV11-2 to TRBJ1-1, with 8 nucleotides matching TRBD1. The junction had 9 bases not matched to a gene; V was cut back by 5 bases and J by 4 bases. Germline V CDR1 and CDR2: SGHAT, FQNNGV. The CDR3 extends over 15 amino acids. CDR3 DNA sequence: TGTGCCAGCAGCCCCTACCCAACAGGGGGCACTGAAGCTTTCTTT. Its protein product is CASSPYPTGGTEAFF. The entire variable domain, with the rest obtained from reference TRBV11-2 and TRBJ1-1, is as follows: EAGVAQSPRYKIIEKRQSVAFWCNPISGHATLYWYQQILGQGPKLLIQFQNNGVVDDSQLPKDRFSAERLKGVDSTLKIQPAKLEDSAVYLCASSPYPTGGTEAFFGQGTRLTVV.

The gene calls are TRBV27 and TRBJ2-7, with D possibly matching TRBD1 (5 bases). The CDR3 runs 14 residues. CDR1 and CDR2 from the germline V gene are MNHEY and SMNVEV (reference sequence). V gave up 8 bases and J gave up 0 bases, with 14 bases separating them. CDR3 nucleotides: TGTGCCAGCTCTAGGACATCTAGCTCCTACGAGCAGTACTTC. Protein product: CASSRTSSSYEQYF.

CDR3: CASSELVAASGEQYF. Written as DNA, the CDR3 is TGTGCCAGCAGTGAACTAGTTGCCGCCTCGGGCGAGCAGTACTTC. The chain carries TRBV6-1 and TRBJ2-7; D gene uncertain. V was cut by 2 bases and J by 6 bases, with 17 bases left in between. The CDR3 is made up of 15 amino acids. The germline V gene encodes CDR1 MNHNS and CDR2 SASEGT.